These 13 T cell receptor beta chains share one sample of origin, sequenced in a study of CXCR3-negative and CXCR3-positive naive CD8 T cells. Points from the study as a whole: Hydrophobicity was higher for TRB CDR3s found in CXCR3-positive naive cells than in CXCR3-negative naive cells.

The antigens these receptors bind are not known. In preparing the TRB cDNA libraries, 5' RACE with UMI labels was used. TCRdb reworked the 5' RACE reads into one entry per CDR3 protein, no DNA. The sample has roughly 99,000 distinct CDR3 sequences. The sequencing sample was made of naive CXCR3+ CD8+ T cells from blood. Stated subset: CD45RO-CCR7+CD27+CD95- naive CD8+ T cells expressing CXCR3 (TNR3+). The receptors here all came from a human donor in good health. Some clones in this sample may be carry-over from other donors' samples.

J is TRBJ2-7 and V is TRBV19. The CDR3 is made up of 13 amino acids. Germline V CDR1 and CDR2: LNHDA, SQIVND (reference sequence). CDR3 loop: CASSYGAFYEQYF.

V and J are TRBV9 and TRBJ2-5; TCRdb's assignment of TRBD2 cannot be checked, as there is no DNA. The germline V gene encodes CDR1 SGDLS and CDR2 YYNGEE. The CDR3 totals 17 residues. CDR3 protein: CASSAGLAGGLQETQYF.

The chain carries TRBV14 and TRBJ2-3; TCRdb selects TRBD1, and the lack of DNA leaves this call unchecked. Germline V gives CDR1 SGHDN, CDR2 FVKESK. This CDR3 is built from 15 residues. CDR3 sequence reads: CASSRDRSFTDTQYF.

The chain's CDR3 is CASSLEAGQGFFGANVLTF. The J gene is TRBJ2-6, the V gene TRBV5-1; as DNA is missing, the TRBD1 call by TCRdb cannot be tested. The CDR3 is made up of 19 amino acids. Germline V gene lookup returns CDR1 SGHRS and CDR2 YFSETQ.

The rearrangement uses TRBV4-1 and TRBJ2-1; TCRdb proposes TRBD1, but this gene call is untestable without DNA. Germline lookup yields CDR1 MGHRA and CDR2 YSYEKL. The CDR3 spans 14 residues. The CDR3 here is CASSQGTGDNEQFF.

Here the CDR3 reads CATRSGGTNTGELFF. The rearrangement links TRBV21-1 to TRBJ2-2; the TCRdb D gene call, TRBD2, has no DNA to confirm it. TRBV21-1 is tagged as a pseudogene. The CDR3 spans 15 residues.

The chain is built from TRBV2 and TRBJ2-1; there is no DNA to check the TCRdb D call of TRBD2. CDR3 length equals 12 residues. Germline CDR1 SNHLY, CDR2 FYNNEI. This chain's CDR3 is CASSVTRNEQFF.

V is TRBV29-1 and J is TRBJ2-1; TCRdb's D gene call, TRBD1, goes unchecked for lack of DNA. Germline V lookup: CDR1 SQVTM, CDR2 ANQGSEA. This CDR3 is built from 14 residues. CDR3 loop: CSADRTGDYNEQFF.

V usage is TRBV4-3 and J usage is TRBJ2-1; TCRdb lists TRBD2, though no DNA is available to test this call. Looked up from germline, CDR1 is LGHNA and CDR2 is YSLEER. The CDR3 runs to 16 residues. The chain's CDR3 is CASSQEARLPYNEQFF.

The chain links TRBV6-2 or TRBV6-3 to TRBJ2-5; TCRdb proposes TRBD2, but this gene call is untestable without DNA. The germline CDR1 and CDR2 sequences are MNHEY and SVGEGT. The CDR3 is 15 amino acids. The chain's CDR3 is CASSYEGVGQETQYF.

This clonotype is classed as medium-sized by frequency. The V and J genes are TRBV23-1 and TRBJ2-7; TCRdb's D call of TRBD2 is untestable without DNA. TRBV23-1 carries the ORF label, with uncertain function. The CDR3 contains 19 residues. Here the CDR3 reads CASSNRPPSGALRSYEQYF.

The rearrangement joins TRBV19 to TRBJ2-1; as DNA is missing, the TRBD1 call by TCRdb cannot be tested. The CDR3 has 12 amino acids. Germline-derived CDR1 and CDR2 are LNHDA and SQIVND (reference sequence). CDR3 sequence reads: CASSRDSFEQFF.

This chain links TRBV7-9 with TRBJ2-7. The length of the CDR3 is 13 residues. Germline V gene lookup returns CDR1 SEHNR and CDR2 FQNEAQ (reference sequence). This chain's CDR3 is CASSLAPYYEQYF.